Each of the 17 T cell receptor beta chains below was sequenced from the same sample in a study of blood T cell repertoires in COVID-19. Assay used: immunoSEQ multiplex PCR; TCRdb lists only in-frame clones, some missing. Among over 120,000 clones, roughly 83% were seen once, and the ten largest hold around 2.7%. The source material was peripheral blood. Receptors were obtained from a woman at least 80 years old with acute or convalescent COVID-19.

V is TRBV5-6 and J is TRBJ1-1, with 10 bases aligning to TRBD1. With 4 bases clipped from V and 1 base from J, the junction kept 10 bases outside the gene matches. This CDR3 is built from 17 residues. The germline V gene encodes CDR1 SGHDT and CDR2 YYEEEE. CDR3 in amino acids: CASSPGTGEVSNTEAFF. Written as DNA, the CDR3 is TGTGCCAGCAGCCCAGGGACAGGGGAGGTCTCGAACACTGAAGCTTTCTTT.

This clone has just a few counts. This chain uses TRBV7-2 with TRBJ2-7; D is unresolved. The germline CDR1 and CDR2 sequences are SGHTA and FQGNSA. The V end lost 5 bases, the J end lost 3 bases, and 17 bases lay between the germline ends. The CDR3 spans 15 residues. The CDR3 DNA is TGTGCCAGCAGCCAAGGTAGGCGGCAGCACTACGAGCAGTACTTC. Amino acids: CASSQGRRQHYEQYF.

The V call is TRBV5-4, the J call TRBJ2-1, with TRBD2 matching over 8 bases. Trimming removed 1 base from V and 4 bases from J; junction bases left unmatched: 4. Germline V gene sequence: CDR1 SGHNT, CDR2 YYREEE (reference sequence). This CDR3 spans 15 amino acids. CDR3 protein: CASSLTGGLYNEQFF. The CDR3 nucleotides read TGTGCCAGCAGCTTGACGGGGGGGCTGTACAATGAGCAGTTCTTC.

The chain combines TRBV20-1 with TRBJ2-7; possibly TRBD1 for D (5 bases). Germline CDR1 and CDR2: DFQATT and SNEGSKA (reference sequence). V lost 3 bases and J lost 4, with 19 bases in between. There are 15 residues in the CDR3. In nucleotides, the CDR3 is TGCAGTGCTAGTCCTTATAGGGGAAGGGGTTACGAGCAGTACTTC. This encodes CSASPYRGRGYEQYF.

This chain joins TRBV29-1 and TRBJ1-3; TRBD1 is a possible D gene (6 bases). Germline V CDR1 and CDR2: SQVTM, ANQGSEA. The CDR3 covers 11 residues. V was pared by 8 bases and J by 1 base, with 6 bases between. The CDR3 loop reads CSTGSGNTIYF. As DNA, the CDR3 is TGCAGCACAGGGTCTGGAAACACCATATATTTT.

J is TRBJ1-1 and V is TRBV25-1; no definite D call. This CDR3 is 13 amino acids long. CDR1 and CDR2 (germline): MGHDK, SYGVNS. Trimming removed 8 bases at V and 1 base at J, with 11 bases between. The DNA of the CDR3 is TGTGCCAGCCAATCGTGGGCGAACACTGAAGCTTTCTTT. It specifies CASQSWANTEAFF.

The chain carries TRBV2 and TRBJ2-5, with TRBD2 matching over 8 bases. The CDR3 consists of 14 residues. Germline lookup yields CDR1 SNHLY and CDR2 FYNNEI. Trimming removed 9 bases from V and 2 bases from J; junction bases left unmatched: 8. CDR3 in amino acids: CARLKRGPQETQYF. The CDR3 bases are TGTGCCAGGCTAAAGCGGGGGCCACAAGAGACCCAGTACTTC.

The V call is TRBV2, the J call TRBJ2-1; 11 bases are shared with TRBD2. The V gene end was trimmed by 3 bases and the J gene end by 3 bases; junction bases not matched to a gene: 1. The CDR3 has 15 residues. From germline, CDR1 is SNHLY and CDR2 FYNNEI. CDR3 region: CASSELAGGYNEQFF. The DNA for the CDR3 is TGTGCCAGCAGTGAGCTAGCGGGGGGCTACAATGAGCAGTTCTTC.

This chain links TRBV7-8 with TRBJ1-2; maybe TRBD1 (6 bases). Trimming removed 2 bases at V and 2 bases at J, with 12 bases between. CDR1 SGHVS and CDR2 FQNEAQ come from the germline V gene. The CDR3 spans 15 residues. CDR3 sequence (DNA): TGTGCCAGCAGCTTAACGGGACACCGAAACTATGGCTACACCTTC. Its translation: CASSLTGHRNYGYTF.

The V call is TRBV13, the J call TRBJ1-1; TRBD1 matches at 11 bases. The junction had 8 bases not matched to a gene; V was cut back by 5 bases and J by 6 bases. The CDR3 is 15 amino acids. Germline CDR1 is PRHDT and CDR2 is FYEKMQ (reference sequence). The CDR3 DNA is TGTGCCAGCAGCGAAGGGGACAGGGGGGGCCCTGAAGCTTTCTTT. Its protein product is CASSEGDRGGPEAFF.

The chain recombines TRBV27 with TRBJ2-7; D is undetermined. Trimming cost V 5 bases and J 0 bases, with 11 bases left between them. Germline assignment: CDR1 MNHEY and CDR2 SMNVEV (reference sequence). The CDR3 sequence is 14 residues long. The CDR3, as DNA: TGTGCCAGCAGTCCTCGACGGAGCTCCTACGAGCAGTACTTC. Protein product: CASSPRRSSYEQYF.

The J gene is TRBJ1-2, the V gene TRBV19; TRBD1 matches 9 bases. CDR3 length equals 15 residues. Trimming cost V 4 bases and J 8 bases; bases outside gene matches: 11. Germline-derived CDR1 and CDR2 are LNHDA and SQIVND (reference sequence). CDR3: CASSKNRGQVGGYTF. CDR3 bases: TGTGCCAGTAGTAAGAACAGGGGGCAGGTCGGGGGCTACACCTTC.

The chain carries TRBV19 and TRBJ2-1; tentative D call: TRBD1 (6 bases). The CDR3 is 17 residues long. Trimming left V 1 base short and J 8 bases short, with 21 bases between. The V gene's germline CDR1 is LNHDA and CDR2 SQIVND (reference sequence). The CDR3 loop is CASSIGSTGHPVDEQFF. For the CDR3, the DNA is TGTGCCAGTAGTATAGGATCAACGGGACACCCTGTCGATGAGCAGTTCTTC.

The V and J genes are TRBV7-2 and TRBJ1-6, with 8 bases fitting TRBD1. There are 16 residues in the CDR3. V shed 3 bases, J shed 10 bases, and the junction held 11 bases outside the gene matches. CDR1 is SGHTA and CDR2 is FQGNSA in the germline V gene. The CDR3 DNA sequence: TGTGCCAGCAGCTTCTCCTCGCGGACAGGGCACTCACCCCTCCACTTT. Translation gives CASSFSSRTGHSPLHF. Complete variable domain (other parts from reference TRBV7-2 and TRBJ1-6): GAGVSQSPSNKVTEKGKDVELRCDPISGHTALYWYRQSLGQGLEFLIYFQGNSAPDKSGLPSDRFSAERTGGSVSTLTIQRTQQEDSAVYLCASSFSSRTGHSPLHFGNGTRLTVT.

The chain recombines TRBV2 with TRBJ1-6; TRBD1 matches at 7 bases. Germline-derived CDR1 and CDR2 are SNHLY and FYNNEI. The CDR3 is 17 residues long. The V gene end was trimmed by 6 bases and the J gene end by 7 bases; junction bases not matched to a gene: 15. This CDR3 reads CASRKGAAGVGNSPLHF. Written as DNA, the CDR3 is TGTGCCAGCAGAAAGGGGGCCGCAGGGGTGGGAAATTCACCCCTCCACTTT. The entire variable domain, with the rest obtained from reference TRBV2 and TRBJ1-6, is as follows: EPEVTQTPSHQVTQMGQEVILRCVPISNHLYFYWYRQILGQKVEFLVSFYNNEISEKSEIFDDQFSVERPDGSNFTLKIRSTKLEDSAMYFCASRKGAAGVGNSPLHFGNGTRLTVT.

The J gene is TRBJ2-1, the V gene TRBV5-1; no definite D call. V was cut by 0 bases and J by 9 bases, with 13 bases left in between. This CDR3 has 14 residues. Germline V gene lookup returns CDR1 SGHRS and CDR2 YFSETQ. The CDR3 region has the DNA TGCGCCAGCAGCTTGGATGTCCGCCTTAGTGAGCAGTTCTTC. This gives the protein CASSLDVRLSEQFF.

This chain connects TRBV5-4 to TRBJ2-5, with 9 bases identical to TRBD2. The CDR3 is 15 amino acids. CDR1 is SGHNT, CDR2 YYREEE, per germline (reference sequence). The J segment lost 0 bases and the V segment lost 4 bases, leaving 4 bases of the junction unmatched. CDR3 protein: CASSHLAGHQETQYF. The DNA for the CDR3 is TGTGCCAGCAGCCACCTAGCGGGGCACCAAGAGACCCAGTACTTC.